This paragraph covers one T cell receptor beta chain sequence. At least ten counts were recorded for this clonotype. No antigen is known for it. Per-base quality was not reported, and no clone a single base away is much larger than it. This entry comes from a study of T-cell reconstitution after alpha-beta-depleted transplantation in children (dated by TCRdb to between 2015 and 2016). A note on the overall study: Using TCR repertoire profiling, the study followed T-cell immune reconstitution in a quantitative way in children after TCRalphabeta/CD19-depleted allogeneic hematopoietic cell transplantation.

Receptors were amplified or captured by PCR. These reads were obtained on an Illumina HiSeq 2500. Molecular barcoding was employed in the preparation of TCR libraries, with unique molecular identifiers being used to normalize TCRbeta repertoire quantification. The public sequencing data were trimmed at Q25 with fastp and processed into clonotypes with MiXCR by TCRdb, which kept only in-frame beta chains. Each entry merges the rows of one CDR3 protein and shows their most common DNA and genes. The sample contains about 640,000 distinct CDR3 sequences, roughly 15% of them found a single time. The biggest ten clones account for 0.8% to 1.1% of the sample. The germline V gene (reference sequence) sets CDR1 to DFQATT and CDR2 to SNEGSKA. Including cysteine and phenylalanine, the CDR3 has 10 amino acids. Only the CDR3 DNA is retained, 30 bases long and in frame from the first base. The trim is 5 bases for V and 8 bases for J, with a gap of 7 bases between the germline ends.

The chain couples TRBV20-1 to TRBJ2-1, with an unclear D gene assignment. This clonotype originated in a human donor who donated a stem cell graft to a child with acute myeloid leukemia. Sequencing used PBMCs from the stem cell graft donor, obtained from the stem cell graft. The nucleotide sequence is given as TGCAGTGCTGTTGAGGATGAGCAGTTCTTC. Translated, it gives CSAVEDEQFF.